The 2 T cell receptor beta chains in this list originate from one sample, sequenced in a study of long-term antiretroviral therapy in people with HIV. Researchers report immunoSEQ v3.0 was run at survey level. The protocol was immunoSEQ multiplex PCR, while the TCRdb copy is restricted to in-frame clones and leaves out a portion. The data contain 30,000 to 40,000 clones, about three quarters of them seen just once; the ten biggest clones take up over 7%. This specimen was unsorted PBMCs, taken 3.1 years after starting antiretroviral therapy. All receptors derive from a woman aged 45-60 years with HIV.

The V and J genes are TRBV5-8 and TRBJ2-3; 14 bases align to TRBD2. Trimming at V came to 6 bases and at J to 4 bases, leaving 13 bases not matched to a gene. Germline CDR1 and CDR2: SGHTS and YDEGEE. The CDR3 is 18 amino acids. CDR3 nucleotide sequence: TGTGCCAGCACCTCGGGACTAGCGGGGGTTCTAGCAGCAGATACGCAGTATTTT. Amino acids: CASTSGLAGVLAADTQYF.

V usage is TRBV29-1 and J usage is TRBJ1-1; D unclear. Trimming removed 5 bases from V and 2 bases from J, with 12 bases in between. There are 13 residues in the CDR3. Germline CDR1 SQVTM, CDR2 ANQGSEA. CDR3 residues: CSVSKSPNTEAFF. CDR3 coding DNA: TGCAGCGTTTCGAAATCCCCAAACACTGAAGCTTTCTTT.